The 4 T cell receptor beta chains in this list originate from one sample, sequenced in a study of T cell repertoires in cytomegalovirus infection. These receptors lack a known antigen. Via MiXCR, TCRdb re-called the reads, giving one row per CDR3 protein. The table shows approximately 1,000,000 distinct CDR3 sequences, with around 32% occurring only once. Sequencing was performed on cultured CD8+ T cells from PBMCs, taken from culture after CMV antigen stimulation. These receptors were collected from a human donor in good health (CMV status not recorded). Some clones in this sample may be carry-over from other donors' samples.

V gene TRBV20-1 combines with J gene TRBJ2-1, with 9 bases fitting TRBD2. The CDR3 extends over 17 amino acids. CDR1 DFQATT and CDR2 SNEGSKA come from the germline V gene (reference sequence). Losses at the gene ends were 1 base for V and 9 bases for J; bases not matched to a gene: 16. The CDR3 loop is CSARGPQTSGGPAEQFF. Here the CDR3 DNA reads TGCAGTGCTAGAGGACCCCAGACTAGCGGTGGCCCCGCTGAGCAGTTCTTC.

A note on this clonotype: A junction end diverges from the germline sequence, so it may reflect a read error. The chain links TRBV24-1 to TRBJ1-5; no clear D. Germline assignment: CDR1 KGHDR and CDR2 SFDVKD. The CDR3 loop spans 13 amino acids. Here the CDR3 DNA reads TGTGCCACCAGTACGGCCGGCAATCAGCCCCAACATTTT. Its protein is CATSTAGNQPQHF.

At least ten counts were recorded for this clonotype. The gene calls are TRBV7-9 and TRBJ1-2, with D maybe TRBD1 (6 bases). Germline lookup yields CDR1 SEHNR and CDR2 FQNEAQ (reference sequence). Trimming took off 1 base at V and 3 bases at J, with 15 bases between the two ends. There are 16 residues in the CDR3. The CDR3 coding sequence is TGTGCCAGCAGCTTAGAAACAGGGAAGTTGGACTATGGCTACACCTTC. Translating gives CASSLETGKLDYGYTF.

This clonotype has ten or more counts. This rearrangement joins TRBV7-2 to TRBJ1-1; D unclear. Deletions cut 1 base from V and 3 bases from J, with 12 bases between. In germline, CDR1 is SGHTA, CDR2 FQGNSA. The length of the CDR3 is 15 residues. In DNA form, the CDR3 reads TGTGCCAGCAGCTTAGATGAGTGGGGTGACACTGAAGCTTTCTTT. Residues: CASSLDEWGDTEAFF.